Below, one T cell receptor (beta chain) is given with its context. This sample was taken from a study of shared clonotypes between healthy human individuals. The study used about 100 million PBMCs per unsorted sample for genomic DNA. Germline V gene data show CDR1 as SGHTA and CDR2 as FQGNSA. The CDR3 consists of 15 residues. V lost 4 bases, J lost 3 bases, and 16 bases lay in between. Per the study methods: Junction-only sequences without quality scores were provided by ImmunoSEQ, so filtering was different. TCRdb's copy holds only in-frame clones and misses some; the assay was immunoSEQ multiplex PCR. D and trimming come from the DNA, and the V and J calls and clone size come from that table. The repertoire holds 450,000 to 650,000 clones, with roughly 72% as singletons.

The J gene is TRBJ2-7, the V gene TRBV7-2; D perhaps matches TRBD1 (6 bases). This clonotype was sampled from a woman aged 40 to 50 in good health. Some clones in this sample may be carry-over from other donors' samples. Sequencing input: PBMCs. The CDR3 bases are TGTGCCAGCAGCTCGAGTGGGGGCCAGGGCTACGAGCAGTACTTC. Translated: CASSSSGGQGYEQYF. The whole variable domain, filled in from reference TRBV7-2 and TRBJ2-7, reads GAGVSQSPSNKVTEKGKDVELRCDPISGHTALYWYRQSLGQGLEFLIYFQGNSAPDKSGLPSDRFSAERTGGSVSTLTIQRTQQEDSAVYLCASSSSGGQGYEQYFGPGTRLTVT.